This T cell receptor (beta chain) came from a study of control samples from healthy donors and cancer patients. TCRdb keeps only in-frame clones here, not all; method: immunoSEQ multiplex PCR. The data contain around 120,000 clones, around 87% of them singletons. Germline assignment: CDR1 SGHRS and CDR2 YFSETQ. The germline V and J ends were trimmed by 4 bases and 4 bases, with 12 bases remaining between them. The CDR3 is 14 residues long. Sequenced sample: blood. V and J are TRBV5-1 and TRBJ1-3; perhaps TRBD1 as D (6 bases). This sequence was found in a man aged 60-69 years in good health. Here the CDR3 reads CASSMGAGGNTIYF. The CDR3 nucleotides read TGCGCCAGCAGCATGGGGGCTGGGGGAAACACCATATATTTT.